The 12 T cell receptor beta chains in this list originate from one sample, sequenced in a study of T cells in women clearing cervical HPV infection (dated 2018 in TCRdb). The library was obtained by the immunoSEQ multiplex PCR assay. The clones in this table, taken by TCRdb from immuneACCESS, are in-frame only. Not every clone is retained; where verified, under half of the shortfall comes from an unresolved V gene, and the cause of the rest is unknown. The sample table holds some 37,000 clones. Of the sample, roughly 1.5% falls within the top ten clones. The material sequenced was blood buffy coat. The receptor source for this set is a woman between 18 and 70 years old with a cervical HPV16 infection that either progressed to CIN3+ or cleared (not recorded which).

As to this clone: The CDR3 end is not reached by the read, which stops 3 residues before it; the germline J gene fills it in. This chain connects TRBV23-1 to TRBJ1-2; possibly TRBD1 for D (5 bases). TRBV23-1 is identified as an open reading frame with a role that is uncertain. Trimming pared 2 bases from V and 5 bases from J, leaving 12 bases between. The CDR3 is 14 amino acids. The covered CDR3 bases are TGCGCCAGCAGTCAAAATCGCGCAGGGTATGGC. Its protein product is CASSQNRAGYG. The entire CDR3 sequence reads CASSQNRAGYGYTF.

In regard to this clone: The sequence runs out 3 residues before the end of the CDR3; the remainder is reconstructed from the germline J gene. The same CDR3 can be traced to other DNA sequences in this sample. V is TRBV9 and J is TRBJ1-6; 7 bases line up with TRBD1. The CDR3 spans 14 residues. The trim removed 3 bases at V and 7 bases at J, leaving 4 bases unmatched. Germline assignment: CDR1 SGDLS and CDR2 YYNGEE. Incomplete CDR3 DNA: TGTGCCAGCAGCGGACAGGGTGCGAATTCACCC. Translation: CASSGQGANSP. The whole CDR3 protein reads CASSGQGANSPLHF.

To note about this clone: From the germline J gene comes the end of the CDR3, since the read stops 3 residues before it. V is TRBV7-6 and J is TRBJ2-3; 13 bases match TRBD2. The CDR3 has 17 amino acids. With 5 bases clipped from V and 4 bases from J, the junction kept 9 bases outside the gene matches. Germline V lookup: CDR1 SGHVS, CDR2 FNYEAQ. CDR3 DNA, as far as it was read: TGTGCCAGCAGCCGAGGGACTAGCGGGGAGACTTCAGATACG. It codes for CASSRGTSGETSDT. The complete CDR3 protein is CASSRGTSGETSDTQYF.

About this clone: The read halts 3 residues ahead of the CDR3 end, with the missing end drawn from the germline J gene. The chain recombines TRBV29-1 with TRBJ1-6; 8 bases are a match to TRBD1. Germline CDR1 is SQVTM and CDR2 is ANQGSEA. V lost 7 bases to trimming and J lost 6 bases; unmatched junction nucleotides: 5. The CDR3 runs 13 residues. The chain's CDR3 is CSAGQGGNSPLHF. The covered CDR3 bases are TGCAGCGCAGGACAGGGCGGTAATTCACCC.

A note on this clone: From the germline J gene comes the end of the CDR3, since the read stops 3 residues before it. The chain employs TRBV5-1 and TRBJ2-3; maybe TRBD2 (6 bases). The V gene's germline CDR1 is SGHRS and CDR2 YFSETQ. The CDR3 runs to 14 residues. The CDR3 loop is CASSLRLVGETQYF. Incomplete CDR3 DNA: TGCGCCAGCAGCTTGAGACTAGTGGGAGAGACG.

To note about this clone: The read falls 3 residues short of the CDR3 end, and the missing part is taken from the germline J gene. The rearrangement links TRBV18 to TRBJ2-1; 11 nucleotides line up with TRBD2. This CDR3 spans 16 amino acids. Trimming removed 3 bases from V and 7 bases from J; junction bases left unmatched: 8. The germline gives CDR1 KGHSH, CDR2 LQKENI. The CDR3 sequence: CASSPQERLAGNEQFF. CDR3 DNA (partial): TGTGCCAGCTCACCGCAGGAGCGACTAGCGGGGAATGAG.

As concerns this clone: The read stops 3 residues short of the end of the CDR3; the missing end is completed from the germline J gene. The V and J genes are TRBV20-1 and TRBJ2-3, with 14 positions matching TRBD2. Trimming cost V 0 bases and J 6 bases; bases outside gene matches: 17. Germline V lookup: CDR1 DFQATT, CDR2 SNEGSKA (reference sequence). This CDR3 spans 20 amino acids. The CDR3 DNA, read in part, is TGCAGTGCTAGAGAGTTGTCAGGGGGGACTAGCGGGAGAGTAGGGGATACG. This encodes CSARELSGGTSGRVGDT. The complete CDR3 protein is CSARELSGGTSGRVGDTQYF.

To note about this clone: The CDR3 goes on 3 residues after the read ends, and that part is filled in from the germline J gene. The J gene is TRBJ2-2, the V gene TRBV19; D remains unclear. This CDR3 has 16 residues. Germline-derived CDR1 and CDR2 are LNHDA and SQIVND (reference sequence). The CDR3 bases that were read are TGTGCCAGTCGCGAAGGGTCGAGCTCCTATAATTCACCG. Translating gives CASREGSSSYNSP. The whole CDR3 is CASREGSSSYNSPLFF.

A word on this clone: The DNA ends 3 residues before the CDR3 does, and the rest of the CDR3 is filled in from the germline J gene. The V call is TRBV5-4, the J call TRBJ1-2, with 7 bases aligning to TRBD1. The CDR3 runs to 15 residues. The V gene's germline CDR1 is SGHNT and CDR2 YYREEE (reference sequence). After removal of 0 bases from V and 4 bases from J, the junction contained 6 bases not matched to a gene. CDR3: CASSLAGQRFYGYTF. Partial CDR3 DNA: TGTGCCAGCAGCTTGGCGGGACAGAGATTCTATGGC.

As concerns this clone: Read data end 3 residues before the CDR3 end; the end is taken from the germline J gene. Other DNA sequences of this sample code for an identical CDR3. The rearrangement joins TRBV20-1 to TRBJ1-6, with 7 positions matching TRBD1. Germline assignment: CDR1 DFQATT and CDR2 SNEGSKA (reference sequence). With 3 bases clipped from V and 10 bases from J, the junction kept 12 bases outside the gene matches. This CDR3 comprises 15 residues. The CDR3 protein is CSASSPDRVKSPLHF. CDR3 DNA (partial): TGCAGTGCTAGTAGCCCTGACAGGGTGAAGTCACCC.

Note on this clone: The read ends 3 residues early relative to the CDR3; the germline J gene fills the gap. The gene calls are TRBV19 and TRBJ2-3, with 8 positions matching TRBD1. In germline, CDR1 is LNHDA, CDR2 SQIVND (reference sequence). CDR3 size: 15 residues. Here the CDR3 reads CASSETTGANQPQYF. Partial CDR3 DNA: TGTGCCAGTAGTGAAACGACAGGGGCCAATCAGCCG.

Worth noting for this clone: The CDR3 end is not reached by the read, which stops 3 residues before it; the germline J gene fills it in. The chain is built from TRBV7-9 and TRBJ1-2, with D maybe TRBD1 (5 bases). The CDR3 runs 14 residues. Germline V gene data show CDR1 as SEHNR and CDR2 as FQNEAQ (reference sequence). The CDR3 reads CASSPGGVRNDYTF. The sequenced part of the CDR3 DNA is TGTGCCAGCAGCCCCGGGGGGGTTCGGAATGAC.